Listed here are 8 T cell receptor beta chains from one sample, sequenced in a study of response to subunit inactivated influenza vaccine. TCRdb reprocessed the RT-PCR reads via MiXCR and lists one record per CDR3 protein. Among hundreds of thousands of distinct CDR3 sequences, 10% to 15% were seen once, and the ten largest hold about 12%. Sample: PBMCs from blood, taken 40 to 50 days after vaccination. These receptors were collected from a man between 50 and 59 years old who received an inactivated influenza vaccine.

A few counts support this clonotype. This chain uses TRBV20-1 with TRBJ2-5; D gene ambiguous. Trimming stripped 6 bases from V and 4 bases from J, with 12 bases between. The germline V gene encodes CDR1 DFQATT and CDR2 SNEGSKA (reference sequence). CDR3 length: 12 amino acids. CDR3 bases: TGCAGTGCCGATTATCTAGGAGAGACCCAGTACTTC. Its protein is CSADYLGETQYF.

This clonotype was recorded many times. J is TRBJ2-2 and V is TRBV10-3; TRBD2 aligns across 8 bases. The CDR3 totals 15 residues. The J segment lost 4 bases and the V segment lost 6 bases, leaving 7 bases of the junction unmatched. In germline, CDR1 is ENHRY, CDR2 SYGVKD. CDR3: CAISYGGAGTGELFF. CDR3 nucleotide sequence: TGTGCCATCAGCTACGGGGGGGCAGGCACCGGGGAGCTGTTTTTT.

This chain links TRBV10-3 with TRBJ1-3, with D maybe TRBD1 (6 bases). V shed 5 bases and J shed 2 bases, with 13 bases lying between them. In germline, CDR1 is ENHRY, CDR2 SYGVKD. The CDR3 is 15 residues long. CDR3 nucleotides: TGTGCCATCAGTTATCAAGGGGGGGCTGGAAACACCATATATTTT. It codes for CAISYQGGAGNTIYF.

The chain uses TRBV10-3 and TRBJ2-1; 10 bases fit TRBD2. The CDR3 has 16 residues. J was trimmed by 7 bases and V by 0 bases; bases with no gene match: 6. CDR1 is ENHRY and CDR2 is SYGVKD in the germline V gene. The CDR3 here is CAISESLAGVANEQFF. Written as DNA, the CDR3 is TGTGCCATCAGTGAGTCCCTAGCGGGAGTAGCGAATGAGCAGTTCTTC.

The chain couples TRBV5-1 to TRBJ2-1; 10 bases line up with TRBD2. CDR3 length equals 15 residues. Germline V gene sequence: CDR1 SGHRS, CDR2 YFSETQ. The junction had 6 bases not matched to a gene; V was cut back by 3 bases and J by 6 bases. CDR3 in DNA: TGCGCCAGCAGCTCCTCCGGGACTAGCGCCAATGAGCAGTTCTTC. Translating gives CASSSSGTSANEQFF.

This clonotype was seen a few times. The chain recombines TRBV20-1 with TRBJ2-5; TRBD2 is a possible D gene (6 bases). The CDR3 is 15 residues long. Trimming took 2 bases from V and 5 from J, leaving 18 bases between them. CDR1 is DFQATT, CDR2 SNEGSKA, per germline (reference sequence). Here the CDR3 reads CSARSYSSDAETQYF. The CDR3 DNA sequence: TGCAGTGCTAGAAGTTATTCTAGCGACGCGGAGACCCAGTACTTC.

This clonotype was seen at least ten times. This chain joins TRBV29-1 and TRBJ1-4; TRBD1 agrees at 7 bases. Germline V gene data show CDR1 as SQVTM and CDR2 as ANQGSEA. This CDR3 comprises 13 residues. V lost 6 bases, J lost 5 bases, and 6 bases stayed unmatched. The CDR3 DNA reads as TGCAGCGTGTCCGGGACAGTAAATGAAAAACTGTTTTTT. The encoded protein is CSVSGTVNEKLFF.

The table lists this clonotype with many counts. V usage is TRBV20-1 and J usage is TRBJ1-2; D unresolved. CDR1 is DFQATT and CDR2 is SNEGSKA in the germline V gene (reference sequence). The CDR3 is made up of 12 amino acids. Deletions cut 6 bases from V and 4 bases from J, with 12 bases between. CDR3 DNA sequence: TGCAGTGCACCCTCCGGTACCTATGGCTACACCTTC. Translated: CSAPSGTYGYTF.